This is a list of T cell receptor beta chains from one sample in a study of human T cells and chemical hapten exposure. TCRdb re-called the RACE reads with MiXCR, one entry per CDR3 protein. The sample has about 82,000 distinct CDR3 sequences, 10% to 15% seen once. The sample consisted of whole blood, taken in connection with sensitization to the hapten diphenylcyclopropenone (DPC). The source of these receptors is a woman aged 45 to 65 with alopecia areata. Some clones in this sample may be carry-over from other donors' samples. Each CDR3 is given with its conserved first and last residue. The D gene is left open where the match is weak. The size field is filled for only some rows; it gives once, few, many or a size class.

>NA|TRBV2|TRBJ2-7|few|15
TGTGCCAGCAGTGAAGTGGGGGCGGTATCCTACGAGCAGTACTTC
CASSEVGAVSYEQYF
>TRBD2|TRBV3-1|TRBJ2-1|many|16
TGTGCCAGCAGCCAGGCTCTAGCGGGAGGGTACAATGAGCAGTTCTTC
CASSQALAGGYNEQFF
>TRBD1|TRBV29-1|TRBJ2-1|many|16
TGCAGCGTTGAGATAAGAGACAGGGGACGATACAATGAGCAGTTCTTC
CSVEIRDRGRYNEQFF
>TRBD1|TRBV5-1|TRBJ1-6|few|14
TGCGCCAGCAGCGGGACAGGGGCTTATTCACCCCTCCACTTT
CASSGTGAYSPLHF
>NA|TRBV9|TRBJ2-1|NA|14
TGTGCCAGCAGCGTAACTGATTTCTACAATGAGCAGTTCTTC
CASSVTDFYNEQFF
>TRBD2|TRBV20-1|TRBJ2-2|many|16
TGCAGTGCTAGACTCCCGTGGGGAGCGGGACTCGGGGAGCTGTTTTTT
CSARLPWGAGLGELFF
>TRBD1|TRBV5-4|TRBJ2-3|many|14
TGTGCCAGCAGTGATAGGGGGCACACAGATACGCAGTATTTT
CASSDRGHTDTQYF
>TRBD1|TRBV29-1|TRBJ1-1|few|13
TGCAGCGTTGCCGGACAGGGGAAGGTTGATTGGTCGTTT
CSVAGQGKVDWSF
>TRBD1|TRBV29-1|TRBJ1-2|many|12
TGCAGCGTGGGACAGGGTAACTATGGCTACACCTTC
CSVGQGNYGYTF
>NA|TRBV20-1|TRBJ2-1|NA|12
TGCAGTGCTAGAGACGTCGTTAGCGAGCAGTTCTTC
CSARDVVSEQFF
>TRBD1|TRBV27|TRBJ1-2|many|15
TGTGCCAGCAGTTTATTGGCAGGGGGCATCTATGGCTACACCTTC
CASSLLAGGIYGYTF
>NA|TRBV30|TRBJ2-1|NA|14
TGTGCCTGGAGCCGGGACCCCCAGGGTAATGAGCAGTTCTTC
CAWSRDPQGNEQFF
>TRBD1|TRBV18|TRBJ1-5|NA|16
TGTGCCAGCTCACGTACAGGGGGCAGTAGCAATCAGCCCCAGCATTTT
CASSRTGGSSNQPQHF
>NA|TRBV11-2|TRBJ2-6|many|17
TGTGCCAGCAGCTTAGTCCCGGGCAGCACTGGGGCCAACGTCCTGACTTTC
CASSLVPGSTGANVLTF
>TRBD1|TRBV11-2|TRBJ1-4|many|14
TGTGCCAGCAGCGAACAGGGGCTGGGTGAAAAACTGTTTTTT
CASSEQGLGEKLFF
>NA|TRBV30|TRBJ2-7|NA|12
TGTGCCTGGAGAGGGCTTCTTGTCGAGCAGTACTTC
CAWRGLLVEQYF
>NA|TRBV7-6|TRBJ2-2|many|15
TGTGCCAGCAGCTCGGGTCTACTAAACACCGGGGAGCTGTTTTTT
CASSSGLLNTGELFF
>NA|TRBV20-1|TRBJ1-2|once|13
TGCAGTGCTATGAGGGAAGATCAGGGCGGCTACACCTTC
CSAMREDQGGYTF
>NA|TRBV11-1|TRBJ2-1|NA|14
TGTGCCAGCAGCTTATTTAGGGGGTTGGATGAGCAGTTCTTC
CASSLFRGLDEQFF
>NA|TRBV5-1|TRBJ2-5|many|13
TGCGCCAGCAGTTTGGGAGGCCAAGAGACCCAGTACTTC
CASSLGGQETQYF
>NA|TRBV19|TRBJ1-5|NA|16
TGTGCCAGTAGTATAGGGGGAGATGGGCTGAATCAGCCCCAGCATTTT
CASSIGGDGLNQPQHF
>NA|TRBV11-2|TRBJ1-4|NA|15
TGTGCCAGCAGCTTACTACGGCACCCTAATGAAAAACTGTTTTTT
CASSLLRHPNEKLFF
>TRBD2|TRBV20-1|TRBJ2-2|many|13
TGCAGTGCTAGCGGGAGGGCCGCCGGGGAGCTGTTTTTT
CSASGRAAGELFF
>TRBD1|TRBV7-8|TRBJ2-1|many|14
TGTGCCAGCAGCGTCCGGGACAGACACAATGAGCAGTTCTTC
CASSVRDRHNEQFF
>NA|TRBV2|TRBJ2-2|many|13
TGTGCCAGCAGTGAATACGGGACAGGGGAGCTGTTTTTT
CASSEYGTGELFF
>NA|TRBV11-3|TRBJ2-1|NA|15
TGTGCCAGCAGCGTGGAACTAGGGGCGAACAATGAGCAGTTCTTC
CASSVELGANNEQFF
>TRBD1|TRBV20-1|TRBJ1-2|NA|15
TGCAGTGCTAACCTTCCCCAGGGGGGCCCCTATGGCTACACCTTC
CSANLPQGGPYGYTF
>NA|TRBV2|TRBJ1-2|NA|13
TGTGCCAGCAGAAGCCGGAGCTTCTATGGCTACACCTTC
CASRSRSFYGYTF
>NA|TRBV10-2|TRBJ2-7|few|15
TGCGCCAGATTTTTACACAATCTAAGCTCCTACGAGCAGTACTTC
CARFLHNLSSYEQYF
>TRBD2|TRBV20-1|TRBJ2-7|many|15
TGCAGTGCCAAAATACTAGCGGAGTCTCCCTACGAGCAGTACTTC
CSAKILAESPYEQYF
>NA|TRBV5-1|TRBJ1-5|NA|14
TGCGCCAGCAGCTTAGATGGGATTAGCCAGCCCCAGCATTTT
CASSLDGISQPQHF
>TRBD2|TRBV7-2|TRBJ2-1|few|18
TGTGCCAGCAGCTTACCCCCGCTGATTAGCGGGAGGCGGAATGAGCAGTTCTTC
CASSLPPLISGRRNEQFF
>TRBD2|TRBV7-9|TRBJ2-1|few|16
TGTGCCAGCAGCAAGACTAGCGGGAGGGCAAATTATGAGCAGTTCTTC
CASSKTSGRANYEQFF